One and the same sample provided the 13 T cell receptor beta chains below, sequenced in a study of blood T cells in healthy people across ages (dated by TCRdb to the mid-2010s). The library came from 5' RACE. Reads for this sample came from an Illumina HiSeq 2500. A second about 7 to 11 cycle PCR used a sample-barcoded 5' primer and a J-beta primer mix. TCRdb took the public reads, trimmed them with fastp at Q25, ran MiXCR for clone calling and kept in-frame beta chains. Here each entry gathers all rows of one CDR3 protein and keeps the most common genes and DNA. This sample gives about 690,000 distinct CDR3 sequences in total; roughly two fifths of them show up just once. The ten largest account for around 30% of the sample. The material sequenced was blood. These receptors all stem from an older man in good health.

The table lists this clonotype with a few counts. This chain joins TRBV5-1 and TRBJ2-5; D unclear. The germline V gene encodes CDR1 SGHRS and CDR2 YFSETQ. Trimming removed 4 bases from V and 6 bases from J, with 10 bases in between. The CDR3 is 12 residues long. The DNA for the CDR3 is TGCGCCAGCAGCGTCGACTTAAAGACCCAGTACTTC. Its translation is CASSVDLKTQYF. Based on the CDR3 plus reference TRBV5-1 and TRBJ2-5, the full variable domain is KAGVTQTPRYLIKTRGQQVTLSCSPISGHRSVSWYQQTPGQGLQFLFEYFSETQRNKGNFPGRFSGRQFSNSRSEMNVSTLELGDSALYLCASSVDLKTQYFGPGTRLLVL.

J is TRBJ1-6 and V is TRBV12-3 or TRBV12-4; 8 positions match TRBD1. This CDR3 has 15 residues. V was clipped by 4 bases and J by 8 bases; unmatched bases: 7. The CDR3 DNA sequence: TGTGCCAGCAGTTCGGGACAGGAGAACGATTCACCCCTCCACTTT. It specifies CASSSGQENDSPLHF.

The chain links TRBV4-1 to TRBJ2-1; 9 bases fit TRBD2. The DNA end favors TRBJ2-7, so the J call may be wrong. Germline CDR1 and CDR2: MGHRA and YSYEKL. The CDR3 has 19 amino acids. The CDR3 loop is CASSQDPGSGGSSYNEQYF. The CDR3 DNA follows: TGCGCCAGCAGCCAAGATCCGGGTAGCGGGGGCAGCTCCTACAATGAGCAGTACTTC.

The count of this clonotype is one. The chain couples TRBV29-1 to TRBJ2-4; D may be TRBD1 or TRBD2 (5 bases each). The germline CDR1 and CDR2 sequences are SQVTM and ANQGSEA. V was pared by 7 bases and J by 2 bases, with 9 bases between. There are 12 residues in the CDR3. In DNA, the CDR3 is TGCAGCGGGGGGAATCCCAAAAACATTCAGTACTTC. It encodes CSGGNPKNIQYF. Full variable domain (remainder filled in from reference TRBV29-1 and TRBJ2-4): SAVISQKPSRDICQRGTSLTIQCQVDSQVTMMFWYRQQPGQSLTLIATANQGSEATYESGFVIDKFPISRPNLTFSTLTVSNMSPEDSSIYLCSGGNPKNIQYFGAGTRLSVL.

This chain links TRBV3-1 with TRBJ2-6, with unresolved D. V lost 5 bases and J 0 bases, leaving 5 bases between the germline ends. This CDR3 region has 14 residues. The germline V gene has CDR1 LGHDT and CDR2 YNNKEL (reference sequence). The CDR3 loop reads CASSKYSGANVLTF. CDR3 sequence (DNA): TGTGCCAGCAGCAAGTACTCTGGGGCCAACGTCCTGACTTTC.

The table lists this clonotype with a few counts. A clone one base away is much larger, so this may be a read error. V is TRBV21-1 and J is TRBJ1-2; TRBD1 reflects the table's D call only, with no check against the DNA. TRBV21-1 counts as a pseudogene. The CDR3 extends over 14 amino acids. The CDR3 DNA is TGTGCCAGCAGCAAAGCCCCGGACAGCTATGGCTACACCTTC. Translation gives CASSKAPDSYGYTF.

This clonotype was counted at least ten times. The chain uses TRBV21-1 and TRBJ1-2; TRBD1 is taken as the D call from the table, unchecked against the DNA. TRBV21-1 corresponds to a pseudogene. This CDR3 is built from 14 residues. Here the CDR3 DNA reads TGTGCCAGCAGCACGTGGAGGGGGAACTATGGCTACACCTTC. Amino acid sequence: CASSTWRGNYGYTF.

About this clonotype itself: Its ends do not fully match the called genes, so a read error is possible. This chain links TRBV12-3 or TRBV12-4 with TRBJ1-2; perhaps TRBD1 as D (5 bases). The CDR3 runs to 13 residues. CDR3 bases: TGCGCCAGCAGCCTAGACAGTCGTTTGGGCTACACCTTC. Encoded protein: CASSLDSRLGYTF.

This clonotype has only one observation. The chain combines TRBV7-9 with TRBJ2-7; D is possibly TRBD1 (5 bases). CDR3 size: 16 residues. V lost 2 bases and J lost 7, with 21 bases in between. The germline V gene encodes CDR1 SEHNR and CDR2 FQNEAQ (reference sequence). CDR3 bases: TGTGCCAGCAGCTTAAGACTTACAGGCGCCTACAATGAGCAGTACTTC. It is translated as CASSLRLTGAYNEQYF.

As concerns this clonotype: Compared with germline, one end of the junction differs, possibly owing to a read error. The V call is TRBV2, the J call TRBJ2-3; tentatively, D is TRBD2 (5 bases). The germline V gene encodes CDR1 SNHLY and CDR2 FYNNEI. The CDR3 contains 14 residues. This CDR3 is CTSSDGLRTDTQYF. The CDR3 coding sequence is TGTACCAGCAGTGACGGACTCCGCACAGATACGCAGTATTTT.

The CDR3 nucleotides read TGTGCCAGCAGCTCCCGGGACGGAAACTATGGCTACACCTTC. Protein product: CASSSRDGNYGYTF. The chain recombines TRBV11-1 with TRBJ1-2; the D gene is possibly TRBD1 (5 bases). This CDR3 spans 14 amino acids. Germline V gene sequence: CDR1 SGHAT, CDR2 FQDESV (reference sequence). Deletions cut 4 bases from V and 2 bases from J, with 11 bases between.

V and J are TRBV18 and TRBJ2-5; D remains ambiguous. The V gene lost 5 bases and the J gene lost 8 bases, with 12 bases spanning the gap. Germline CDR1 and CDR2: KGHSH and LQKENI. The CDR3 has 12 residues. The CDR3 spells CASSTDPRTQYF. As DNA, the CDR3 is TGTGCCAGCTCAACGGACCCCCGAACCCAGTACTTC. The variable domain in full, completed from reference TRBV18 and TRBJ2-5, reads NAGVMQNPRHLVRRRGQEARLRCSPMKGHSHVYWYRQLPEEGLKFMVYLQKENIIDESGMPKERFSAEFPKEGPSILRIQQVVRGDSAAYFCASSTDPRTQYFGPGTRLLVL.

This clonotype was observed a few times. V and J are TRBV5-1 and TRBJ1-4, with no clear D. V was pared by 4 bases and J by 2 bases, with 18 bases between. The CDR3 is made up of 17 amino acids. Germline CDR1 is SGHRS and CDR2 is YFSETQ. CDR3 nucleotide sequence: TGCGCCAGCAGCCCCCCGGGGAACACCCGGACTAATGAAAAACTGTTTTTT. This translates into CASSPPGNTRTNEKLFF. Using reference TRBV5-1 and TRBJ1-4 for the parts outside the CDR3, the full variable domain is KAGVTQTPRYLIKTRGQQVTLSCSPISGHRSVSWYQQTPGQGLQFLFEYFSETQRNKGNFPGRFSGRQFSNSRSEMNVSTLELGDSALYLCASSPPGNTRTNEKLFFGSGTQLSVL.